A selection of T cell receptor beta chains follows, all from one sample in a study of blood T cell repertoires in COVID-19. Profiled with immunoSEQ multiplex PCR; TCRdb holds only in-frame clones, not every one. Of 70,000 to 95,000 clones listed, 75% to 85% are singletons. The sequenced sample was peripheral blood. The receptors here all came from a human donor in a cohort sampled during active COVID-19. CDR3s include the opening cysteine and the closing phenylalanine or tryptophan. D genes are given only for firm matches. For some rows the clone size is stated as once, few or many, or as a class when expanded; others skip it.

J: TRBJ1-2; D: .; V: TRBV6-2/TRBV6-3; size: .; DNA: TGTGCCAGCAGTTCAGGGGCGGGCAACTATGGCTACACCTTC; CDR3: CASSSGAGNYGYTF
J: TRBJ1-6; D: .; V: TRBV4-3; size: .; DNA: TGCGCCAGCAGTCAGGATATGACACCTTATAATTCACCCCTCCACTTT; CDR3: CASSQDMTPYNSPLHF
J: TRBJ1-5; D: .; V: TRBV6-5; size: once; DNA: TGTGCCAGCAGGGTCCAACAAGGGGGCAATCAGCCCCAGCATTTT; CDR3: CASRVQQGGNQPQHF
J: TRBJ2-7; D: TRBD1; V: TRBV5-1; size: .; DNA: TGCGCCAGCAGCTTGGCGGGACAGAAGTACGAGCAGTACTTC; CDR3: CASSLAGQKYEQYF
J: TRBJ2-7; D: .; V: TRBV6-1; size: .; DNA: TGTGCCAGCAGTGATCCCCGGTTCCCCTACGAGCAGTACTTC; CDR3: CASSDPRFPYEQYF
J: TRBJ1-1; D: TRBD1; V: TRBV7-9; size: .; DNA: TGTGCCAGCAGCTTAAGCGGACAGGTGAACACTGAAGCTTTCTTT; CDR3: CASSLSGQVNTEAFF
J: TRBJ2-7; D: .; V: TRBV3-1/TRBV3-2; size: .; DNA: TGTGCCAGCAGCCATACCAGGGCCGGGTACGAGCAGTACTTC; CDR3: CASSHTRAGYEQYF
J: TRBJ2-1; D: TRBD2; V: TRBV6-1; size: .; DNA: TGTGCCAGCAGTGAAGACGCGGGGGGGATGAACAATGAGCAGTTCTTC; CDR3: CASSEDAGGMNNEQFF
J: TRBJ2-1; D: TRBD2; V: TRBV9; size: .; DNA: TGTGCCAGCAGCGAGACTAGCGGGAGGGGGAGTGAGCAGTTCTTC; CDR3: CASSETSGRGSEQFF
J: TRBJ1-6; D: TRBD1; V: TRBV15; size: .; DNA: TGTGCCACCAGCAGCTGGGACAGGGTAAATTCACCCCTCCACTTT; CDR3: CATSSWDRVNSPLHF
J: TRBJ2-1; D: TRBD2; V: TRBV6-2/TRBV6-3; size: .; DNA: TGTGCCAGCAGTTATGGACTAGCGGGGGGGGAGCAGTTCTTC; CDR3: CASSYGLAGGEQFF
J: TRBJ2-2; D: .; V: TRBV19; size: many; DNA: TGTGCCAGTAGTCCCGCGCGGCTTTCCACCGGGGAGCTGTTTTTT; CDR3: CASSPARLSTGELFF
J: TRBJ2-4; D: .; V: TRBV4-3; size: .; DNA: TGCGCCAGCAGCCAAGATCTGTGGCAGACACTAGCCAAAAACATTCAGTACTTC; CDR3: CASSQDLWQTLAKNIQYF
J: TRBJ1-5; D: .; V: TRBV28; size: .; DNA: TGTGCCAGCAGTTTGGTACAGGTTAATCAGCCCCAGCATTTT; CDR3: CASSLVQVNQPQHF
J: TRBJ1-1; D: .; V: TRBV6-5; size: once; DNA: TGTGCCAGCAGTTACGAGTCGAACACTGAAGCTTTCTTT; CDR3: CASSYESNTEAFF
J: TRBJ1-2; D: .; V: TRBV2; size: .; DNA: TGTGCCAGCAGTGAACTAGGGAGGCCCTACTATGGCTACACCTTC; CDR3: CASSELGRPYYGYTF
J: TRBJ2-1; D: .; V: TRBV2; size: .; DNA: TGTGCCAGCATGCACTGGAGCTCCTACAATGAGCAGTTCTTC; CDR3: CASMHWSSYNEQFF
J: TRBJ1-1; D: .; V: TRBV6-4; size: .; DNA: TGTGCCAGCAGTACAGAACAGGGATCCACTGAAGCTTTCTTT; CDR3: CASSTEQGSTEAFF
J: TRBJ2-5; D: .; V: TRBV9; size: .; DNA: TGTGCCAGCAGCCTTAAGACAGGGAGGACCGAGACCCAGTACTTC; CDR3: CASSLKTGRTETQYF
J: TRBJ2-5; D: TRBD2; V: TRBV2; size: .; DNA: TGTGCCAGCAGTGAATTGTGGCCTAGCGGGAGACGGACAGAGACCCAGTACTTC; CDR3: CASSELWPSGRRTETQYF
J: TRBJ2-7; D: .; V: TRBV30; size: .; DNA: TGTGCCTGGAGCGTAACAACCTACGAGCAGTACTTC; CDR3: CAWSVTTYEQYF
J: TRBJ1-1; D: .; V: TRBV19; size: .; DNA: TGTGCCAGTAGTATAGATCTACGAGGGCTGAACACTGAAGCTTTCTTT; CDR3: CASSIDLRGLNTEAFF
J: TRBJ1-1; D: .; V: TRBV6-8; size: .; DNA: TGTGCCAGCAGTTACTCGGCTTTTAGTGACGGCATCGGAGGGGACACTGAAGCTTTCTTT; CDR3: CASSYSAFSDGIGGDTEAFF
J: TRBJ2-5; D: .; V: TRBV5-1; size: .; DNA: TGCGCCAGCAGCCTGGAGGGGGCCAGTTTATACCAAGAGACCCAGTACTTC; CDR3: CASSLEGASLYQETQYF
J: TRBJ2-1; D: TRBD2; V: TRBV14; size: .; DNA: TGTGCCAGCACCCTTAGCGGGGGGGCCTACAATGAGCAGTTCTTC; CDR3: CASTLSGGAYNEQFF
J: TRBJ2-1; D: TRBD1; V: TRBV6-1; size: .; DNA: TGTGCCAGCAGTAAAGCCCTCGACAGGGGGCTCAGGCAGTTCTTC; CDR3: CASSKALDRGLRQFF
J: TRBJ2-6; D: .; V: TRBV30; size: .; DNA: TGTGCCTGGACGCAGGGATATGGGGCCAACGTCCTGACTTTC; CDR3: CAWTQGYGANVLTF
J: TRBJ2-7; D: .; V: TRBV5-1; size: .; DNA: TGCGCCAGCAGCTTGGCTGGCCTCTCCTACGAGCAGTACTTC; CDR3: CASSLAGLSYEQYF
J: TRBJ1-2; D: .; V: TRBV3-1/TRBV3-2; size: .; DNA: TGTGCCAGCAGCTCAGGGGTGGGCGGCTACACCTTC; CDR3: CASSSGVGGYTF
J: TRBJ1-5; D: .; V: TRBV28; size: .; DNA: TGTGCCGAGGGATCCCGGCAGCCCCAGCATTTT; CDR3: CAEGSRQPQHF
J: TRBJ1-2; D: TRBD1; V: TRBV30; size: few; DNA: TGTGCCTACCGGGACAGGGGCGCTGCTCATAACTATGGCTACACCTTC; CDR3: CAYRDRGAAHNYGYTF
J: TRBJ2-2; D: .; V: TRBV6-5; size: .; DNA: TGTGCCACCGCTCGGCGGGTGTGGACCGGGGAGCTGTTTTTT; CDR3: CATARRVWTGELFF
J: TRBJ1-2; D: .; V: TRBV9; size: .; DNA: TGTGCCAGCAGCGTTCATTTCAGGGAGGGGGTTAGGTCGGGCTACACCTTC; CDR3: CASSVHFREGVRSGYTF
J: TRBJ1-6; D: .; V: TRBV5-1; size: .; DNA: TGCGCCAGCAGCGCGGATTATTCACCCCTCCACTTT; CDR3: CASSADYSPLHF
J: TRBJ1-1; D: .; V: TRBV13; size: many; DNA: TGTGCCAGCAGCACCAGGAACACTGAAGCTTTCTTT; CDR3: CASSTRNTEAFF